This T cell receptor beta chain comes out of a study of cytomegalovirus exposure and HLA in healthy donors. Across the study: Drawn from HLA-typed donors, around 85 million unique TCRs were held in an early data release.

V shed 0 bases and J shed 2 bases, with 13 bases lying between them. CDR3 length: 16 amino acids. Germline V gene data show CDR1 as ENHRY and CDR2 as SYGVKD. The PCR was carried out with 60 Vbeta primers and 13 Jbeta primers. Assay: immunoSEQ multiplex PCR; the TCRdb copy retains only in-frame clones and omits some. The profile shows 150,000 to 200,000 clones, about 86% of them singletons. With respect to this clone: Its specificity is not known.

General study results and limits: Later on, an analysis found that several of the most significant clusters appeared to be linked to common viral pathogens, which included parvovirus B19. The majority of CMV-associated TCR beta chains were reported as apparently HLA-restricted in a later analysis. 16,951 TCR beta sequences were associated with HLA alleles at 0.05 false discovery rate in a later analysis.

This chain joins TRBV10-3 and TRBJ1-2; D not resolved. This receptor was taken from a woman between 18 and 29 years old in good health and CMV-seropositive. The sample comprised PBMCs. DNA of the CDR3: TGTGCCATCAGTGAGTCGACCAGCGGGTCCAACTATGGCTACACCTTC. It specifies CAISESTSGSNYGYTF.